This entry is about one T cell receptor (beta chain). The antigen is not known. These data come from a study of shared clonotypes between healthy human individuals. Study-level findings and limits: What rarefaction showed was incomplete sorted-subset sequencing despite large depth.

Produced via immunoSEQ multiplex PCR; TCRdb's table is partial and in-frame only. The sample shows roughly 2.5 million clones, about 92% of them seen only once. The CDR3 is 14 residues long. CDR1 and CDR2 (germline): LNHDA, SQIVND (reference sequence). The sequencing sample was made of naive CD4+ T cells sorted from blood. The subset denotes: CD45RA+ positively selected. The sequence was collected from a man younger than 30 in good health. V and J are TRBV19 and TRBJ2-5, with 8 positions matching TRBD2. Here the CDR3 reads CSCRGGGGQETQYF. DNA of the CDR3: TGTTCATGCCGGGGGGGCGGTGGGCAAGAGACCCAGTACTTC.